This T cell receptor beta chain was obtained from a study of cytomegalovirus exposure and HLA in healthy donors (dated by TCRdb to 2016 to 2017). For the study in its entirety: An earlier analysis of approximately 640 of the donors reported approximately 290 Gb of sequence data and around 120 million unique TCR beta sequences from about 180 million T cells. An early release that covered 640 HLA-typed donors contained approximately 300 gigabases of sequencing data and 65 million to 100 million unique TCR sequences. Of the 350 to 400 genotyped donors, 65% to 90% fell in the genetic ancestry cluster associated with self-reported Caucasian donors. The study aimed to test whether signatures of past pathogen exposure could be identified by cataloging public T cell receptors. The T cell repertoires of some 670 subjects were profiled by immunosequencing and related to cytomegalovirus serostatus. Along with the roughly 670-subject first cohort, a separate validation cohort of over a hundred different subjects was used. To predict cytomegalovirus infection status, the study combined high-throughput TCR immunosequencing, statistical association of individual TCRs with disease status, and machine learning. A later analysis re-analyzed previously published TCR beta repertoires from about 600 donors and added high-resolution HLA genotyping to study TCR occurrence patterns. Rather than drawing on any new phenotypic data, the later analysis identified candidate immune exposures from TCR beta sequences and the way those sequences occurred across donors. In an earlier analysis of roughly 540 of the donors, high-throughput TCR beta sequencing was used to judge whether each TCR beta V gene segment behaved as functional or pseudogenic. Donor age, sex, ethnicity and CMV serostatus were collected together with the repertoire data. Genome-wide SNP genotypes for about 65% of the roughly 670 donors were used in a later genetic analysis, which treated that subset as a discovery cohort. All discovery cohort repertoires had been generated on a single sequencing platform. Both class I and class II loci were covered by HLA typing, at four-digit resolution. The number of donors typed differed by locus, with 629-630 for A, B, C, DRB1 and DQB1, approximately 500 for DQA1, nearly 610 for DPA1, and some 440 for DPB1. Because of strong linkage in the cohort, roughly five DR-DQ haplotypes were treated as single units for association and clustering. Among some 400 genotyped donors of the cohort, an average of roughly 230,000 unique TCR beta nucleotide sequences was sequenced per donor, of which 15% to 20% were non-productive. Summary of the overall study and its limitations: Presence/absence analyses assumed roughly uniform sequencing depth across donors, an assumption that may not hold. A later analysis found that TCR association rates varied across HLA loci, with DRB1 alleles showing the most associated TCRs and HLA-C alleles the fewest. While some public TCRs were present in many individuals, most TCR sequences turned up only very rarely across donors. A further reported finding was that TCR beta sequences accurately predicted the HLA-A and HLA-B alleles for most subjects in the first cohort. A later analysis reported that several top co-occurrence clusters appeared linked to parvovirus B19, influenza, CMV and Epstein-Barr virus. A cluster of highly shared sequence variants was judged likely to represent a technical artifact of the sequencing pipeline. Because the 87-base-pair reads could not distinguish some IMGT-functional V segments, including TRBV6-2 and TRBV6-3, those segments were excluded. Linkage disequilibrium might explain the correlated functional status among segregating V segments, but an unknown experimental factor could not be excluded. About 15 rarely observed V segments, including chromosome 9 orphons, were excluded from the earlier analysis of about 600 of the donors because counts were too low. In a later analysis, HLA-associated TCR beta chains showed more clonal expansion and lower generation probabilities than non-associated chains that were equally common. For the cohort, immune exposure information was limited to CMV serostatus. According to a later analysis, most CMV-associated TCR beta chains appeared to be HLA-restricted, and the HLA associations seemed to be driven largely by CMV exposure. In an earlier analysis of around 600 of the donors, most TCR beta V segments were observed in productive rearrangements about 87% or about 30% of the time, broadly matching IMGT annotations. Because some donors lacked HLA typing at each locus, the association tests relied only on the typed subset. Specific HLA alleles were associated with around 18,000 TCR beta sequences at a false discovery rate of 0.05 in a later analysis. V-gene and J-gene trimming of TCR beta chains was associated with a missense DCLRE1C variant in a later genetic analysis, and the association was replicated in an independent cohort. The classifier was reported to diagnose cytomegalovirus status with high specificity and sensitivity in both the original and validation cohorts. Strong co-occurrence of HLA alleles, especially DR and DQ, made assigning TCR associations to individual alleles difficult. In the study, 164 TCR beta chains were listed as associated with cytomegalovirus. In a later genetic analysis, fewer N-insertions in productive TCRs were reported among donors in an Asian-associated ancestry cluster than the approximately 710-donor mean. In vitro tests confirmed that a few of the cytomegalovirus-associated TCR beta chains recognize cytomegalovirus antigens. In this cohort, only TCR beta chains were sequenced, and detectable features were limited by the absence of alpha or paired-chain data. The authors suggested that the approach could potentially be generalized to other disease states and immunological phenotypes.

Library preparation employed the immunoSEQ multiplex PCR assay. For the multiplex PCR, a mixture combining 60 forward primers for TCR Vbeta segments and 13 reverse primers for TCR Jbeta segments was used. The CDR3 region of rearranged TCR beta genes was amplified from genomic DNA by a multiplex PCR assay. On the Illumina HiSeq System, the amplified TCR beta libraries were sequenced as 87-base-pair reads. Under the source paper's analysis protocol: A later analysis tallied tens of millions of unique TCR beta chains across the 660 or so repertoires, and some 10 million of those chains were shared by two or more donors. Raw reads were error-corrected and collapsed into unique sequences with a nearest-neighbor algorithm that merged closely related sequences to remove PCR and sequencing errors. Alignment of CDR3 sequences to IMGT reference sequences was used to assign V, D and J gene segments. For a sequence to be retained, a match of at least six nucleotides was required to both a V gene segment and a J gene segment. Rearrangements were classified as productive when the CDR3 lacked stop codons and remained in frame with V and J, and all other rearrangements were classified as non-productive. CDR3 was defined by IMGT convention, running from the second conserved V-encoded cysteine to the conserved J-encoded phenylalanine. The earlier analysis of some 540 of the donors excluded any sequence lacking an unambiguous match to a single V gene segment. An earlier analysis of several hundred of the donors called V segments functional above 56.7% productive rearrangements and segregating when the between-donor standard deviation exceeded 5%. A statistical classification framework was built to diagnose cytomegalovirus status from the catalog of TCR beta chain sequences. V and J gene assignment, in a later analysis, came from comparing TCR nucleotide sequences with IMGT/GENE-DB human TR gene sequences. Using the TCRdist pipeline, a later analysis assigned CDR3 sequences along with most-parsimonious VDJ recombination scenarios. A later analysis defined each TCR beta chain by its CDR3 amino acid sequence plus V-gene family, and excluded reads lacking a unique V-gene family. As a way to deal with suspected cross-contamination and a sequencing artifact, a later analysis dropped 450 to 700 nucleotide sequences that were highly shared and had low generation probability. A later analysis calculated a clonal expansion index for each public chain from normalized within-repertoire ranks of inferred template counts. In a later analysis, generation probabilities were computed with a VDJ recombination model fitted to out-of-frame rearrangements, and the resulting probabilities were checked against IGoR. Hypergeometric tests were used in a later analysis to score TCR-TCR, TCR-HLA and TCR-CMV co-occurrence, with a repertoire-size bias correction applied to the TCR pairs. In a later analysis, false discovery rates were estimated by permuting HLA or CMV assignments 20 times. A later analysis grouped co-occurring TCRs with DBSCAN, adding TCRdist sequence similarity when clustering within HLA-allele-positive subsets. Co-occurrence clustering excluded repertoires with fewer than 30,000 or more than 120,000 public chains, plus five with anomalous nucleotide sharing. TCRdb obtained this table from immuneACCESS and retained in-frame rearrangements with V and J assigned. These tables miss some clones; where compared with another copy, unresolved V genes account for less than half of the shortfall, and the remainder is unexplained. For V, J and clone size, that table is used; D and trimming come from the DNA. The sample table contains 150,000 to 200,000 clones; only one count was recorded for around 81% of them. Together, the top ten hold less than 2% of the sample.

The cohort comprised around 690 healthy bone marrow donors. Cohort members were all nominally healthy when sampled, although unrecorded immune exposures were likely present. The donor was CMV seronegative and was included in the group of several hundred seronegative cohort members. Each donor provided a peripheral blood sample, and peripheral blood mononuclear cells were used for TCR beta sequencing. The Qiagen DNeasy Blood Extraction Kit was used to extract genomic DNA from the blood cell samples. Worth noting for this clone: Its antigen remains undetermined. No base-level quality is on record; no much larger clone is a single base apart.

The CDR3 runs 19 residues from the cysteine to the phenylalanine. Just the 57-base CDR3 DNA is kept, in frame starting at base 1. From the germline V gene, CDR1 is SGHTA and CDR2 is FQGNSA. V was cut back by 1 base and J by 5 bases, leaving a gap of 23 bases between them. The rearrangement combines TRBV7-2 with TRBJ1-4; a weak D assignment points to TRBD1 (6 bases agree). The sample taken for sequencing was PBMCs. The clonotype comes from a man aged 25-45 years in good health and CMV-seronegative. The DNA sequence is TGTGCCAGCAGCTTAGTTGGGCCGGGACAAGGGAAGCGGAATGAAAAACTGTTTTTT. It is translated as CASSLVGPGQGKRNEKLFF.